This T cell receptor (beta chain) was sequenced during a study of T cell repertoires in cytomegalovirus infection (dated by TCRdb to between 2017 and 2020). Background on the whole study: Recently identified HLA-C-restricted CMV epitopes, whose presentation resists viral immunomodulation, were targeted by peptide stimulations together with well-studied HLA-B-restricted epitopes. The HLA type of each donor mattered for the analysis, because public TCR beta signatures pointed to carriage of CMV infection along with the matching HLA type.

This specimen's treatment or condition label, per the study, means: in vitro stimulation with specific CMV peptide epitopes to enrich CMV-specific T cells. Overall results and qualifications from the work: In both this cohort and an independent roughly 400-donor cohort, the cumulative frequency of public TCR beta family members distinguished carriers of CMV infection plus the relevant HLA type. The ex vivo response was dominated by HLA-C-restricted CMV-specific TCR beta clonotypes, which also provided the single most frequent clonotype in two of eight donors.

This clonotype was observed many times. Its antigen has not been determined. Base qualities are not recorded, but no much larger clone differs from it by a single base. The run used an Illumina HiSeq 1500. TCRdb trimmed public reads at Q25 via fastp, called clones via MiXCR and kept in-frame beta chains. Every entry covers one CDR3 protein and lists the most common genes and DNA from its rows. This sample gives under 850,000 distinct CDR3 sequences in total; around 31% of them show up just once. The top ten hold around a sixth of the sample. The CDR3, cysteine through phenylalanine, is 14 amino acids long. Only CDR3 DNA remains: 42 bases, in frame from the first base. V drops 1 base and J drops 1 base, leaving 7 bases in between. In the germline V gene, CDR1 corresponds to SGHVS and CDR2 to FQNEAQ.

The sample consisted of cultured PBMCs, taken from culture after CMV antigen stimulation. The clonotype was recovered from a human donor in good health (CMV status not recorded). Some clones in this sample may be carry-over from other donors' samples. Recombination joined TRBV7-8 with TRBJ1-1; a confident D gene designation cannot be given. CDR3 protein: CASSLDGKNTEAFF. The nucleotide sequence reads TGTGCCAGCAGCTTAGACGGGAAGAACACTGAAGCTTTCTTT.